The 14 T cell receptor beta chains listed next were all sequenced from one sample in a study of cytomegalovirus exposure and HLA in healthy donors. The protocol was immunoSEQ multiplex PCR, while the TCRdb copy is restricted to in-frame clones and leaves out a portion. The sample has 200,000 or so clones, around 87% seen once; the top ten hold approximately 2%. Sequenced: PBMCs. These TCRs come from a woman aged 18-29 years in good health and CMV-seropositive.

The V and J genes are TRBV11-3 and TRBJ2-7; D might be TRBD2 (5 bases). Trimming stripped 4 bases from V and 5 bases from J, with 9 bases between. This CDR3 is built from 12 residues. In germline, CDR1 is SGHNT, CDR2 YENEEA. The CDR3 is CASSSFGDEQYF. The CDR3 bases are TGTGCCAGCAGCTCTTTCGGGGACGAGCAGTACTTC.

The CDR3 is CASRIQVLNTEAFF. The CDR3 DNA is TGCGCCAGCAGAATTCAGGTCCTGAACACTGAAGCTTTCTTT. This sequence joins TRBV5-1 and TRBJ1-1, with D uncertain. The CDR3 extends over 14 amino acids. V was trimmed by 5 bases and J by 0 bases, leaving 11 bases between them. Germline V lookup: CDR1 SGHRS, CDR2 YFSETQ.

The genes are TRBV2 and TRBJ1-2; D call uncertain. The CDR3 totals 12 residues. Between the trimmed V and J ends, which lost 0 bases and 13 bases, there was a span of 12 bases. CDR1 and CDR2 (germline): SNHLY, FYNNEI. This chain's CDR3 is CASSEARRSATF. Here the CDR3 DNA reads TGTGCCAGCAGTGAAGCGCGTCGCTCCGCCACCTTC.

The genes are TRBV5-1 and TRBJ2-2; 8 positions agree with TRBD2. Germline V gene lookup returns CDR1 SGHRS and CDR2 YFSETQ. J gave up 7 bases and V 4 bases, and 6 bases lay outside the gene matches. This CDR3 has 14 amino acids. The CDR3 spells CASSPSREGGELFF. CDR3 nucleotides: TGCGCCAGCAGCCCCTCCCGGGAGGGCGGGGAGCTGTTTTTT.

The chain uses TRBV28 and TRBJ2-7, with a tentative D call TRBD1 (6 bases). The V end lost 5 bases, the J end lost 7 bases, and 9 bases lay between the germline ends. CDR3 length: 11 residues. The germline V gene encodes CDR1 MDHEN and CDR2 SYDVKM. The CDR3 loop is CASSRRGEQYF. In DNA, the CDR3 is TGTGCCAGCAGTCGAAGGGGGGAGCAGTACTTC. Using reference TRBV28 and TRBJ2-7 for the parts outside the CDR3, the full variable domain is DVKVTQSSRYLVKRTGEKVFLECVQDMDHENMFWYRQDPGLGLRLIYFSYDVKMKEKGDIPEGYSVSREKKERFSLILESASTNQTSMYLCASSRRGEQYFGPGTRLTVT.

The V and J genes are TRBV4-1 and TRBJ1-5, with D possibly TRBD1 on 5 matching bases. The CDR3 consists of 17 residues. Trimming took 1 base from V and 1 from J, leaving 14 bases between them. Per the germline V gene, CDR1 is MGHRA and CDR2 is YSYEKL. This CDR3 is CASSQGPGPGSNQPQHF. For the CDR3, the DNA is TGCGCCAGCAGCCAAGGCCCCGGGCCAGGGAGCAATCAGCCCCAGCATTTT.

This clone was recorded once. The V call is TRBV18, the J call TRBJ1-1, with 8 bases matching TRBD1. Germline CDR1 KGHSH, CDR2 LQKENI. The junction had 5 bases not matched to a gene; V was cut back by 6 bases and J by 2 bases. There are 14 residues in the CDR3. CDR3 DNA sequence: TGTGCCAGCTCGCGAGGACAGGGTAACACTGAAGCTTTCTTT. Translated, it gives CASSRGQGNTEAFF.

The chain has TRBV28 and TRBJ2-1, with D unclear. CDR1 MDHEN and CDR2 SYDVKM come from the germline V gene. Between the trimmed V and J ends, which lost 6 bases and 0 bases, there was a span of 21 bases. This CDR3 contains 18 residues. The CDR3 sequence: CASRTRKYLEYSYNEQFF. For the CDR3, the DNA is TGTGCCAGCAGAACCCGAAAATATCTGGAGTACTCCTACAATGAGCAGTTCTTC.

This rearrangement joins TRBV28 to TRBJ2-7, with 9 bases aligning to TRBD1. The CDR3 sequence is 13 residues long. Looked up from germline, CDR1 is MDHEN and CDR2 is SYDVKM. Trimming took 2 bases from V and 6 from J; bases not matched to a gene: 2. Here the CDR3 DNA reads TGTGCCAGCAGTTTAGGACAGGGGAGCGAGCAGTACTTC. Translating it yields CASSLGQGSEQYF.

The chain uses TRBV5-4 and TRBJ1-2; 8 nucleotides align to TRBD1. CDR1 is SGHNT and CDR2 is YYREEE in the germline V gene (reference sequence). Trimming at V came to 3 bases and at J to 3 bases, leaving 10 bases not matched to a gene. CDR3 length equals 16 residues. The CDR3 DNA is TGTGCCAGCAGCTGGCCGGGACAGGCTGGGGACTATGGCTACACCTTC. Encoded protein: CASSWPGQAGDYGYTF.

The chain recombines TRBV28 with TRBJ1-2; D is ambiguous. The CDR3 is 13 amino acids. V dropped 1 base and J dropped 4 bases, with 7 bases sitting between them. CDR1 and CDR2 (germline): MDHEN, SYDVKM. The CDR3 loop reads CASSLSYGYGYTF. CDR3 sequence (DNA): TGTGCCAGCAGTTTATCCTACGGCTATGGCTACACCTTC.

This clone was seen a single time. This chain joins TRBV29-1 and TRBJ1-4, with unresolved D. The CDR3 extends over 13 amino acids. CDR1 is SQVTM, CDR2 ANQGSEA, per germline. Trimming left V 0 bases short and J 6 bases short, with 8 bases between. The CDR3 nucleotides are TGCAGCGTTGAAGATCTTATCGATGAAAAACTGTTTTTT. This translates into CSVEDLIDEKLFF.

The CDR3 here is CASSFGGRMNTEAFF. CDR3 nucleotides: TGCGCCAGCAGCTTTGGGGGGAGAATGAACACTGAAGCTTTCTTT. The chain uses TRBV5-1 and TRBJ1-1, with a weak D call TRBD1 (5 bases). The germline V and J ends were trimmed by 2 bases and 0 bases, with 11 bases remaining between them. Germline V gene lookup returns CDR1 SGHRS and CDR2 YFSETQ. The CDR3 has 15 residues.

J is TRBJ2-7 and V is TRBV4-1; D uncertain. Germline V gene lookup returns CDR1 MGHRA and CDR2 YSYEKL. The CDR3 covers 15 residues. Trimming took off 4 bases at V and 3 bases at J, with 16 bases between the two ends. CDR3 bases: TGCGCCAGCAGCCCCGAGTATAGCCTTGTCTACGAGCAGTACTTC. Residues: CASSPEYSLVYEQYF.